Below, 5 T cell receptor beta chains from the same sample are listed, as sequenced in a study of B cell selection in AIRE deficiency. Sorting defined conventional CD4 T cells as CD4+CD127+. Sequencing used immunoSEQ multiplex PCR; TCRdb keeps in-frame clones, though not all of them. Seen here are some 25,000 clones, just under 97% observed once, and the top ten hold roughly 0.26%. Input material: CD4+CD127+ conventional T cells sorted from PBMCs. These receptors came from a human donor in good health.

The chain carries TRBV6-1 and TRBJ1-3, with a weak D call TRBD1 (6 bases). V was pared by 4 bases and J by 7 bases, with 17 bases between. The CDR3 consists of 15 residues. Germline CDR1 and CDR2: MNHNS and SASEGT. This CDR3 is CASSVTGSLGNTIYF. CDR3 in DNA: TGTGCCAGCAGTGTGACAGGTTCATTGGGGAACACCATATATTTT.

The rearrangement joins TRBV18 to TRBJ2-7; 7 bases fit TRBD1. The ends lost 4 bases at V and 0 bases at J; junction bases unmatched: 3. The CDR3 totals 14 residues. CDR1 is KGHSH and CDR2 is LQKENI in the germline V gene. The CDR3 loop reads CASSQTGNSYEQYF. The CDR3, as DNA: TGTGCCAGCTCACAGACAGGGAACTCCTACGAGCAGTACTTC. Filled out from reference TRBV18 and TRBJ2-7, the complete variable domain reads NAGVMQNPRHLVRRRGQEARLRCSPMKGHSHVYWYRQLPEEGLKFMVYLQKENIIDESGMPKERFSAEFPKEGPSILRIQQVVRGDSAAYFCASSQTGNSYEQYFGPGTRLTVT.

The chain recombines TRBV9 with TRBJ1-2, with D perhaps TRBD1 (5 bases). V was pared by 4 bases and J by 4 bases, with 8 bases between. The germline gives CDR1 SGDLS, CDR2 YYNGEE. This CDR3 region has 12 residues. The CDR3, as DNA: TGTGCCAGCAGCCCAGACAGCTATGGCTACACCTTC. Encoded protein: CASSPDSYGYTF.

The chain combines TRBV6-1 with TRBJ2-7; TRBD1 matches at 11 bases. With V trimmed by 7 bases and J by 2 bases, 4 bases remained unmatched. Germline CDR1 and CDR2: MNHNS and SASEGT. The CDR3 is 14 residues long. CDR3 DNA: TGTGCCAGCAAGAGGGGACAGGGGGCCTACGAGCAGTACTTC. Residues: CASKRGQGAYEQYF.

This chain links TRBV5-1 with TRBJ2-1; TRBD2 aligns across 12 bases. V lost 2 bases, J lost 10 bases, and 7 bases stayed unmatched. The CDR3 spans 15 residues. Germline CDR1 SGHRS, CDR2 YFSETQ. The CDR3 DNA sequence: TGCGCCAGCAGCTTCCTAGCGGGGGGGATAGGAGAGCAGTTCTTC. Amino acids: CASSFLAGGIGEQFF. Filled out from reference TRBV5-1 and TRBJ2-1, the complete variable domain reads KAGVTQTPRYLIKTRGQQVTLSCSPISGHRSVSWYQQTPGQGLQFLFEYFSETQRNKGNFPGRFSGRQFSNSRSEMNVSTLELGDSALYLCASSFLAGGIGEQFFGPGTRLTVL.